One and the same sample provided the 19 T cell receptor beta chains below, sequenced in a study of tumor-infiltrating lymphocytes in primary liver carcinoma. The authors made TCR beta cDNA from 400 to 600 ng total RNA with a constant-region primer. Construction of TCR beta libraries relied on three successive nested multiplex PCR rounds employing slightly modified ARM-PCR. Primers for the first two PCR rounds were TRBV1-TRBV30 forward primers and a C-beta reverse primer (around 11 cycles per round). TCRdb re-called the multiplex PCR reads through MiXCR, storing one row per CDR3 protein. There are under 50,000 distinct CDR3 sequences in the sample; less than 75% occur only once, and over 25% lies in the top ten. Extraction of RNA together with DNA used about 20-34 mg of unsorted bulk tissue. The sequenced material came from liver tumor tissue from sampling region 5. The subset denotes: tumor region T5, tumor centre. These receptors were collected from a man between 40 and 49 years old with primary liver carcinoma and hepatitis B virus infection.

Details on this clonotype: At one end, the junction sequence differs from germline, possibly due to a read error. The chain uses TRBV29-1 and TRBJ1-3, with 7 bases fitting TRBD1. Germline lookup yields CDR1 SQVTM and CDR2 ANQGSEA. The CDR3 totals 13 residues. CDR3 loop: CSVDAGGGDTIYF. The DNA of the CDR3 is TGTAGCGTCGATGCAGGGGGGGGAGACACCATATATTTT.

The chain uses TRBV24-1 and TRBJ2-3; D is perhaps TRBD2 (6 bases). The CDR3 runs 17 residues. V lost 4 bases, J lost 6 bases, and 22 bases lay in between. Germline CDR1 KGHDR, CDR2 SFDVKD. This CDR3 reads CATSDTGTHIHSDTQYF. In nucleotides, the CDR3 is TGTGCCACCAGTGACACCGGGACTCACATCCATTCGGATACGCAGTATTTT.

The CDR3 coding sequence is TGTGCCAGCAGCCTCCCTCGACAGGATTCCTACGAGCAGTACTTC. Its protein is CASSLPRQDSYEQYF. This sequence joins TRBV6-2 or TRBV6-3 and TRBJ2-7; a weak D match, TRBD1 (6 bases). Trimming took off 6 bases at V and 1 base at J, with 16 bases between the two ends. The CDR3 contains 15 residues. Germline assignment: CDR1 MNHEY and CDR2 SVGEGT.

Of note for this clonotype: A read error may account for a junction end that differs from germline. The chain carries TRBV6-1 and TRBJ2-6; D might be TRBD1 or TRBD2, each matching 5 bases. Germline lookup yields CDR1 MNHNS and CDR2 SASEGT. The CDR3 totals 16 residues. In nucleotides, the CDR3 is TGTACCAGCAATCCAGGGAGTTCCTCTGTGGCCAACGTCCTGACTTTC. As protein: CTSNPGSSSVANVLTF.

This clonotype was observed at least ten times. CDR3 sequence (DNA): TGTGCCAGCAGCTCACAGGGGGCTAGGAACTATGGCTACACCTTC. It codes for CASSSQGARNYGYTF. This chain links TRBV5-6 with TRBJ1-2, with TRBD1 identical over 9 bases. This CDR3 has 15 residues. V shed 3 bases, J shed 2 bases, and the junction held 5 bases outside the gene matches. Germline V gene sequence: CDR1 SGHDT, CDR2 YYEEEE. Based on the CDR3 plus reference TRBV5-6 and TRBJ1-2, the full variable domain is DAGVTQSPTHLIKTRGQQVTLRCSPKSGHDTVSWYQQALGQGPQFIFQYYEEEERQRGNFPDRFSGHQFPNYSSELNVNALLLGDSALYLCASSSQGARNYGYTFGSGTRLTVV.

This clonotype has only a few counts. Germline and junction disagree at one end, which may indicate a read error. This chain connects TRBV12-3 or TRBV12-4 to TRBJ2-2; possible D gene TRBD1, 5 bases. This CDR3 is built from 13 residues. This CDR3 reads CSSSYRNTGELFF. The CDR3 DNA reads as TGTTCCAGCAGCTACAGGAACACCGGTGAGCTGTTTTTT.

For this clonotype: At one end the junction does not follow the germline gene, possibly because of a read error. This sequence joins TRBV15 and TRBJ2-3; no clear D. This CDR3 spans 15 amino acids. Germline loops: CDR1 LNHNV, CDR2 YYDKDF (reference sequence). CDR3 sequence: CATNRDSSPGTTQYF. As DNA, the CDR3 is TGTGCCACCAACAGAGATAGCTCCCCAGGAACTACGCAGTATTTT.

Note on this clonotype: This could be a read error, since a much larger clone is one nucleotide away. The V gene is TRBV28, the J gene TRBJ2-1, with 11 nucleotides matching TRBD2. Germline trimming cut 7 bases from V and 11 bases from J; bases unmatched to any gene: 13. The CDR3 loop spans 15 amino acids. Germline CDR1 MDHEN, CDR2 SYDVKM. The CDR3 region has the DNA TGTGCCAGCACTCTACTAGCGGGAGTTGGTAATAAGCAGTTCTTC. Translation: CASTLLAGVGNKQFF. Supplemented by reference TRBV28 and TRBJ2-1, the full variable domain reads DVKVTQSSRYLVKRTGEKVFLECVQDMDHENMFWYRQDPGLGLRLIYFSYDVKMKEKGDIPEGYSVSREKKERFSLILESASTNQTSMYLCASTLLAGVGNKQFFGPGTRLTVL.

In its sample, this clonotype was seen a few times. A much bigger clone sits one base away, suggesting this may be a read error. The V and J genes are TRBV6-1 and TRBJ2-5; D gene uncertain. V dropped 4 bases and J dropped 5 bases, with 8 bases sitting between them. This CDR3 has 12 residues. The germline gives CDR1 MNHNS, CDR2 SASEGT. DNA of the CDR3: TGTGCCAGCAGTGGGAGTCGGGAGACCCAGTACTTC. It translates to CASSGSRETQYF.

The genes are TRBV12-3 or TRBV12-4 and TRBJ2-1, with D tentatively TRBD1 (5 bases). The CDR3 is 12 residues long. V dropped 2 bases and J dropped 8 bases, with 7 bases sitting between them. CDR3 region: CASSLIQDEQFF. CDR3 in DNA: TGTGCCAGCAGTTTAATACAGGATGAGCAGTTCTTC.

Details on this clonotype: The conserved phenylalanine or tryptophan normally closing the CDR3 is absent here, so this likely arose from a read error. The chain recombines TRBV6-6 with TRBJ1-6; D remains ambiguous. The CDR3 consists of 13 residues. Germline V gene sequence: CDR1 MNHNY, CDR2 SVGAGI (reference sequence). The CDR3 nucleotides read TGTGCCGGTCGGAGCTCCTATAATTCACGCCTCCACTCT. This gives the protein CAGRSSYNSRLHS.

This clonotype showed up many times. This chain uses TRBV6-5 with TRBJ2-7; 9 bases are a match to TRBD1. The junction had 9 bases not matched to a gene; V was cut back by 2 bases and J by 7 bases. The CDR3 runs to 15 residues. Germline CDR1 and CDR2: MNHEY and SVGAGI. The CDR3 bases are TGTGCCAGCAGTTACGCCTCAGACGGGACAGGGGAGCAGTACTTC. It is translated as CASSYASDGTGEQYF.

Comment on this clonotype: Compared with germline, one end of the junction differs, possibly owing to a read error. The V and J genes are TRBV4-2 and TRBJ2-2; no firm D call. The CDR3 runs 17 residues. Per germline, CDR1 LGHNA and CDR2 YNFKEQ. The CDR3: CTSSQDEDEQSVGELFF. CDR3 in DNA: TGTACCAGCAGCCAAGACGAGGACGAGCAGTCAGTCGGGGAGCTGTTTTTT.

In this sample, this clonotype turned up a few times. Its ends do not fully match the called genes, so a read error is possible. The chain carries TRBV7-9 and TRBJ2-3, with D possibly being TRBD2 (6 bases). The CDR3 spans 15 residues. Germline CDR1 reads SEHNR; CDR2 reads FQNEAQ (reference sequence). CDR3 sequence (DNA): TGCGCCAGCAGCTGGAGGGACGGATGCACAGATACGCAGTATTTT. Protein sequence: CASSWRDGCTDTQYF.

The chain employs TRBV20-1 and TRBJ1-5; 8 bases map to TRBD1. This CDR3 contains 14 residues. Germline V lookup: CDR1 DFQATT, CDR2 SNEGSKA (reference sequence). The J segment lost 0 bases and the V segment lost 5 bases, leaving 3 bases of the junction unmatched. This CDR3 reads CSAEDRASNQPQHF. CDR3 sequence (DNA): TGCAGTGCTGAGGACAGGGCTAGCAATCAGCCCCAGCATTTT.

A note on this clonotype: This may come from a read error, since a much larger clone is one base off. The rearrangement links TRBV7-9 to TRBJ1-4, with D unresolved. CDR1 SEHNR and CDR2 FQNEAQ come from the germline V gene (reference sequence). V gave up 0 bases and J gave up 8 bases, with 16 bases separating them. CDR3 length: 16 residues. In nucleotides, the CDR3 is TGTGCCAGCAGCTTAGCGTGGGCCTCCTCGGGGGAAAAACTGTTTTTT. Translating it yields CASSLAWASSGEKLFF. Combining the CDR3 with reference TRBV7-9 and TRBJ1-4 gives the whole variable domain DTGVSQNPRHKITKRGQNVTFRCDPISEHNRLYWYRQTLGQGPEFLTYFQNEAQLEKSRLLSDRFSAERPKGSFSTLEIQRTEQGDSAMYLCASSLAWASSGEKLFFGSGTQLSVL.

Worth noting for this clonotype: One junction end disagrees with the germline gene, perhaps due to a read error. The chain joins TRBV4-1 to TRBJ2-1; D uncertain. The CDR3 is 15 residues long. Germline V lookup: CDR1 MGHRA, CDR2 YSYEKL. CDR3 nucleotides: TGCGCCAGCAGCCAAAGATCTGCGACCTATAATGAGCAGTTCTTC. The encoded protein is CASSQRSATYNEQFF.

Note on this clonotype: Because it lacks the conserved phenylalanine or tryptophan at the end, this CDR3 is likely a read error. This sequence joins TRBV29-1 and TRBJ2-6; tentative D call: TRBD1 (6 bases). The germline CDR1 and CDR2 sequences are SQVTM and ANQGSEA. This CDR3 has 15 amino acids. The CDR3 DNA reads as TGCAGTGTGGGGCAGGGGCGCTCTGGGGCCAATGTCCTGACTCTC. Translated: CSVGQGRSGANVLTL.

This chain connects TRBV11-2 to TRBJ2-5; 7 bases agree with TRBD2. The germline gives CDR1 SGHAT, CDR2 FQNNGV. This CDR3 spans 13 amino acids. After removal of 4 bases from V and 3 bases from J, the junction contained 2 bases not matched to a gene. As DNA, the CDR3 is TGTGCCAGCAGCTGGGGAGGGGAAGAGACCCAGTACTTC. As protein: CASSWGGEETQYF.